The rows below give T cell receptor beta chains drawn from one sample of a study of CD8+CD57+ T cells in acquired aplastic anemia. TCRdb redid the calling of the reads with MiXCR, one entry per CDR3 protein. The sample has about 190,000 distinct CDR3 sequences, under 55% seen once. Sequenced: sorted CD4+, CD8+, or CD8+CD57+ T cells (not recorded which) from PBMCs. Receptor source: a human donor with aplastic anemia. The CDR3 runs from the conserved cysteine through the conserved F or W. Each record gives: clone size, CDR3 length, J gene, V gene, D gene, CDR3 DNA, CDR3 protein. A D gene is named only where the DNA matches it firmly. For some rows the clone size is stated as once, few or many, or as a class when expanded; others skip it.

size: once; length: 14; J: TRBJ2-7; V: TRBV5-4; D: NA; DNA: TGTGCCAGCAGCCAAAGGGGACGGTACTACGAGCAGTACTTC; CDR3: CASSQRGRYYEQYF
size: many; length: 15; J: TRBJ2-2; V: TRBV25-1; D: NA; DNA: TGTGCCAGCAGTGTTTCGGGGGCGAGGACCGGGGAGCTGTTTTTT; CDR3: CASSVSGARTGELFF
size: many; length: 14; J: TRBJ1-2; V: TRBV6-1; D: NA; DNA: TGTGCCAGCAGCGACCCCCCCTTTGCGAACGGCTACACCTTC; CDR3: CASSDPPFANGYTF
size: many; length: 14; J: TRBJ1-2; V: TRBV6-5; D: NA; DNA: TGTGCCAGCAGTTCCTTCTGGAAAGACAATGGCTACACCTTC; CDR3: CASSSFWKDNGYTF
size: NA; length: 14; J: TRBJ2-1; V: TRBV19; D: TRBD1; DNA: TGTGCCAGTAGTATTACAGGGGTAGGCAATGAGCAGTTCTTC; CDR3: CASSITGVGNEQFF
size: many; length: 15; J: TRBJ1-1; V: TRBV9; D: NA; DNA: TGTGCCAGCAGCGTAGGGAGCAGGTCAACCACTGAAGCTTTCTTT; CDR3: CASSVGSRSTTEAFF
size: few; length: 14; J: TRBJ2-7; V: TRBV2; D: NA; DNA: TGTGCCAGCAGGAGGGGAGGTGGGCTATACGAGCAGTACTTC; CDR3: CASRRGGGLYEQYF
size: many; length: 15; J: TRBJ2-5; V: TRBV9; D: TRBD2; DNA: TGTGCCAGCAACCAGGGACTAGCGGGAGGGGAGACCCAGTACTTC; CDR3: CASNQGLAGGETQYF
size: NA; length: 11; J: TRBJ1-2; V: TRBV20-1; D: NA; DNA: TGCAGTGCTAGCAGGGACTATGGCTACACCTTC; CDR3: CSASRDYGYTF
size: NA; length: 14; J: TRBJ2-7; V: TRBV6-1; D: NA; DNA: TGTGCCAGCAGACCCGGGACAAAGACCTACGAGCAGTACTTC; CDR3: CASRPGTKTYEQYF
size: NA; length: 16; J: TRBJ1-2; V: TRBV19; D: TRBD1; DNA: TGTGCCAGTAGTATCTCCCAACGACAGGGCGGTGGTGGCTACACCTTC; CDR3: CASSISQRQGGGGYTF
size: NA; length: 15; J: TRBJ2-6; V: TRBV15; D: NA; DNA: TGTGCCACCAGCGACCGGGACTCTGGGGCCAACGTCCTGACTTTC; CDR3: CATSDRDSGANVLTF
size: NA; length: 15; J: TRBJ2-7; V: TRBV15; D: NA; DNA: TGTGCCACCAGCAGTCCCACGGGGTCTGGGTTCGAGCAGTACTTC; CDR3: CATSSPTGSGFEQYF
size: many; length: 15; J: TRBJ1-1; V: TRBV5-1; D: TRBD1; DNA: TGCGCCAGCACTCCGATTACTTCGACAGGGGGCATGTCTTTCTTT; CDR3: CASTPITSTGGMSFF
size: NA; length: 15; J: TRBJ2-3; V: TRBV6-4; D: NA; DNA: TGTGCCAGCATGGAGGGGGCGTTAGACACAGATACGCAGTATTTT; CDR3: CASMEGALDTDTQYF
size: many; length: 15; J: TRBJ1-2; V: TRBV7-3; D: NA; DNA: TGTGCCAGCAGCCTGCATGTTGGGGGGCTTAATGGCTACACCTTC; CDR3: CASSLHVGGLNGYTF
size: NA; length: 14; J: TRBJ1-5; V: TRBV9; D: NA; DNA: TGTGCCAGCAGCGTAGACGGCGCCGGTCAGCCCCAGCATTTT; CDR3: CASSVDGAGQPQHF
size: NA; length: 15; J: TRBJ1-2; V: TRBV30; D: NA; DNA: TGTGCCTGGAGTGACGTTGGGATGCGTCGCTATGGCTACACCTTC; CDR3: CAWSDVGMRRYGYTF
size: NA; length: 16; J: TRBJ1-4; V: TRBV11-1; D: NA; DNA: TGTGCCAGCAGCTTAGGAGTTGCGGTGGGGAATGAAAAACTGTTTTTT; CDR3: CASSLGVAVGNEKLFF
size: NA; length: 15; J: TRBJ1-2; V: TRBV4-2; D: TRBD1; DNA: TGTGCCAGCAGCCAAGGGACAGGGGGAAGCTATGGCTACACCTTC; CDR3: CASSQGTGGSYGYTF
size: NA; length: 18; J: TRBJ2-2; V: TRBV5-6; D: TRBD1; DNA: TGTGCCAGCAGCATACCGGGACAGATACTGGCGGGCACCGGGGAGCTGTTTTTC; CDR3: CASSIPGQILAGTGELFF
size: few; length: 13; J: TRBJ1-1; V: TRBV18; D: NA; DNA: TGTGCCAGCTCACCACGGACCGGCACTGAAGCTTTCTTT; CDR3: CASSPRTGTEAFF
size: NA; length: 12; J: TRBJ2-1; V: TRBV29-1; D: NA; DNA: TGCAGCGTTGGAAACGCCAACAATGAGCAGTTCTTC; CDR3: CSVGNANNEQFF
size: few; length: 14; J: TRBJ2-1; V: TRBV2; D: TRBD2; DNA: TGTGCCAGCAGACTAGCGGGGGGTCTCAATGAGCAGTTCTTC; CDR3: CASRLAGGLNEQFF
size: NA; length: 14; J: TRBJ2-7; V: TRBV6-5; D: NA; DNA: TGTGCCAGCAGTTACTCGGGGACACCTTACGAGCAGTACTTC; CDR3: CASSYSGTPYEQYF
size: NA; length: 14; J: TRBJ2-2; V: TRBV2; D: TRBD2; DNA: TGTGCCAGCGCTGTAGCGGGGTTCACCGGGGAGCTGTTTTTT; CDR3: CASAVAGFTGELFF
size: NA; length: 12; J: TRBJ1-2; V: TRBV20-1; D: NA; DNA: TGCAGTGCTTGGGAGGGGAACTATGGCTACACCTTC; CDR3: CSAWEGNYGYTF
size: many; length: 13; J: TRBJ2-1; V: TRBV7-2; D: NA; DNA: TGTGCCAGCACCAGGACATTCTACAATGAGCAGTTCTTC; CDR3: CASTRTFYNEQFF
size: NA; length: 12; J: TRBJ2-1; V: TRBV2; D: NA; DNA: TGTGCCAGCACCCTAAGGGAGCAGGGGCGGTTCTTC; CDR3: CASTLREQGRFF
size: NA; length: 16; J: TRBJ2-7; V: TRBV4-1; D: NA; DNA: TGCGCCAGCAGCCTCCCTTGGGGCGGCCTCTCCTACGAGCAGTACTTC; CDR3: CASSLPWGGLSYEQYF
size: NA; length: 13; J: TRBJ2-7; V: TRBV20-1; D: NA; DNA: TGCAGTGCTAGAGAAATGGGCACCTACGAGCAGTACTTC; CDR3: CSAREMGTYEQYF
size: many; length: 13; J: TRBJ2-5; V: TRBV20-1; D: TRBD1; DNA: TGCAGTGCTAGGACCGGGACAGGTCGGACCCAGTACTTC; CDR3: CSARTGTGRTQYF